A selection of T cell receptor beta chains follows, all from one sample in a study of shared clonotypes between healthy human individuals. TCRdb's copy holds only in-frame clones and misses some; the assay was immunoSEQ multiplex PCR. The sample includes 2 million to 3 million clones, roughly nine tenths of them seen just once. The sample consisted of naive CD4+ T cells sorted from blood. The receptors shown here come from a man between 18 and 35 years old in good health. Each CDR3 is given with its conserved first and last residue. Fields, in order: CDR3 protein, CDR3 DNA, clone size, CDR3 length, J gene, V gene, D gene. D genes are given only for firm matches. A row's size may be missing; if present it is once, few, many or a size class.

CASSLDRAVHGYTF	TGCGCCAGCAGCTTGGACAGGGCGGTACATGGCTACACCTTC	.	14	TRBJ1-2	TRBV5-1	.
CASSHGAGMNTEAFF	TGTGCCAGTAGTCATGGGGCAGGGATGAACACTGAAGCTTTCTTT	.	15	TRBJ1-1	TRBV19	.
CASSLSSGKVSEKLFF	TGCGCCAGCAGCCTAAGTTCGGGGAAAGTGAGTGAAAAACTGTTTTTT	.	16	TRBJ1-4	TRBV4-3	.
CASSESTSGGPEQYF	TGTGCCAGCAGTGAATCGACTAGCGGGGGCCCCGAGCAGTACTTC	.	15	TRBJ2-7	TRBV6-1	TRBD2
CASSELAGGRTDTQYF	TGCGCCAGCAGTGAGTTAGCGGGGGGGCGCACAGATACGCAGTATTTT	.	16	TRBJ2-3	TRBV10-1	TRBD2
CATRNSGTGSGYTF	TGTGCCACCAGAAATTCCGGGACAGGGAGTGGCTACACCTTC	.	14	TRBJ1-2	TRBV15	TRBD1
CASSLVSKPYEQYF	TGTGCCAGCAGCTTGGTCAGCAAGCCCTACGAGCAGTACTTC	.	14	TRBJ2-7	TRBV5-6	.
CASSSDSRTLNAFF	TGTGCCAGCAGTTCGGACAGTCGAACACTGAATGCTTTCTTT	.	14	TRBJ1-1	TRBV6-5	.
CTSSTGHYETNTIYF	TGCACCAGCAGTACGGGACACTATGAAACGAACACCATATATTTT	.	15	TRBJ1-3	TRBV1	.
CASSLESGANVLTF	TGCGCCAGCAGCTTGGAGTCTGGGGCCAACGTCCTGACTTTC	few	14	TRBJ2-6	TRBV5-1	.
CASSVEVYLGQGADTQYF	TGTGCCAGCAGCGTAGAAGTATATCTGGGACAGGGAGCAGATACGCAGTATTTT	.	18	TRBJ2-3	TRBV9	TRBD1
CASSLAGVDVLTF	TGTGCCAGCAGCTTGGCCGGGGTAGACGTCCTGACTTTC	.	13	TRBJ2-6	TRBV5-6	.
CASSLLWEESNQPQHF	TGTGCCAGCAGTTTATTATGGGAGGAGAGCAATCAGCCCCAGCATTTT	.	16	TRBJ1-5	TRBV28	.
CASSESIKEQETQYF	TGCGCCAGCAGTGAGTCGATAAAGGAGCAAGAGACCCAGTACTTC	.	15	TRBJ2-5	TRBV10-2	.
CASRVSDRGGNQPQHF	TGTGCCAGCAGAGTCTCGGACAGGGGAGGCAATCAGCCCCAGCATTTT	.	16	TRBJ1-5	TRBV6-4	TRBD1
CASSDKMGISGANVLTF	TGTGCCAGCAGTGACAAAATGGGGATCTCTGGGGCCAACGTCCTGACTTTC	.	17	TRBJ2-6	TRBV6-4	.
CASSLSGTGGNEQYF	TGTGCCAGCAGTTTGTCCGGGACAGGGGGCAACGAGCAGTACTTC	.	15	TRBJ2-7	TRBV28	TRBD1
CASSEMGLDRETQYF	TGTGCCAGCAGTGAAATGGGACTAGATAGAGAGACCCAGTACTTC	.	15	TRBJ2-5	TRBV2	TRBD2
CASSLVLAQETQYF	TGCGCCAGCAGCTTGGTGCTAGCTCAAGAGACCCAGTACTTC	once	14	TRBJ2-5	TRBV5-1	.
CASSLLRQGGETQYF	TGTGCCAGCAGCTTACTTCGGCAGGGTGGGGAGACCCAGTACTTC	.	15	TRBJ2-5	TRBV7-6	.
CASSPQSTGELFF	TGTGCCAGCTCACCGCAGTCCACCGGGGAGCTGTTTTTT	few	13	TRBJ2-2	TRBV18	.
CASSPTGVDEKLFF	TGTGCCAGCTCTCCGACAGGGGTTGATGAAAAACTGTTTTTT	.	14	TRBJ1-4	TRBV18	TRBD1
CASMSDTNTEAFF	TGTGCCAGTATGTCAGACACGAACACTGAAGCTTTCTTT	.	13	TRBJ1-1	TRBV19	.
CASSLQDREKLFF	TGTGCCAGCAGTCTACAGGACAGGGAAAAACTGTTTTTT	.	13	TRBJ1-4	TRBV28	TRBD1
CASSGQGARNTEAFF	TGTGCCAGCAGTGGACAGGGGGCTCGGAACACTGAAGCTTTCTTT	once	15	TRBJ1-1	TRBV25-1	TRBD1
CASRQPGSVDNEQFF	TGTGCCAGCAGACAACCAGGGTCTGTAGACAATGAGCAGTTCTTC	.	15	TRBJ2-1	TRBV27	.
CASTSGGAQANEQFF	TGTGCCAGCACCAGCGGGGGGGCCCAAGCCAATGAGCAGTTCTTC	.	15	TRBJ2-1	TRBV6-1	TRBD2
CASSSASLLTDTQYF	TGTGCCAGTAGTAGCGCGAGCCTCCTCACAGATACGCAGTATTTT	.	15	TRBJ2-3	TRBV19	.
CSVEKGQETQYF	TGCAGCGTTGAGAAGGGGCAAGAGACCCAGTACTTC	.	12	TRBJ2-5	TRBV29-1	.
CASSPGSGTYEQYF	TGTGCCAGCTCACCCGGATCGGGTACCTACGAGCAGTACTTC	.	14	TRBJ2-7	TRBV18	.
CASSGIGRDTQYF	TGTGCCAGCAGCGGTATAGGGAGGGATACGCAGTATTTT	.	13	TRBJ2-3	TRBV5-8	.
CASTRSQSTDSPLHF	TGTGCCAGCACCCGCTCCCAATCGACAGATTCACCCCTCCACTTT	.	15	TRBJ1-6	TRBV28	.
CASSLLSGGTRQETQYF	TGTGCCAGCAGCTTATTGAGCGGGGGGACTCGACAAGAGACCCAGTACTTC	.	17	TRBJ2-5	TRBV13	TRBD2
CAGDRSLHTEAFF	TGTGCCGGCGACCGCAGCCTGCACACTGAAGCTTTCTTT	.	13	TRBJ1-1	TRBV6-5	.
CAISESVAQETQYF	TGTGCCATCAGTGAGTCGGTAGCCCAAGAGACCCAGTACTTC	.	14	TRBJ2-5	TRBV10-3	.
CASSFAGAFYNSPLHF	TGTGCCAGCAGTTTCGCAGGGGCTTTCTATAATTCACCCCTCCACTTT	.	16	TRBJ1-6	TRBV28	.
CASSVMGSTEAFF	TGTGCCAGCAGCGTTATGGGGAGCACTGAAGCTTTCTTT	few	13	TRBJ1-1	TRBV9	.
CASSGLGTGGEKLFF	TGTGCCAGCAGCGGCCTTGGGACAGGGGGAGAAAAACTGTTTTTT	.	15	TRBJ1-4	TRBV6-1	TRBD1
CASSPGISYNSPLHF	TGTGCCAGCTCCCCGGGGATCTCCTATAATTCACCCCTCCACTTT	.	15	TRBJ1-6	TRBV7-8	.
CASGHRESSYNEQFF	TGTGCCAGCGGACACAGGGAATCCTCCTACAATGAGCAGTTCTTC	.	15	TRBJ2-1	TRBV5-4	.
CASSTGQVNTGELFF	TGTGCCAGCAGCACTGGACAAGTGAACACCGGGGAGCTGTTTTTT	.	15	TRBJ2-2	TRBV5-8	.
CASSGLRTGLSSYEQYF	TGTGCCAGCAGTGGGCTGAGGACAGGCCTCAGCTCCTACGAGCAGTACTTC	.	17	TRBJ2-7	TRBV6-1	TRBD1
CASSSAGTPYNEQFF	TGCGCCAGCAGCTCAGCCGGGACCCCCTACAATGAGCAGTTCTTC	.	15	TRBJ2-1	TRBV5-1	.
CASSPTTGTSAETQYF	TGCGCCAGCAGCCCAACGACCGGGACTAGCGCGGAGACCCAGTACTTC	.	16	TRBJ2-5	TRBV5-1	TRBD2
CASSASGGGNQPQHF	TGTGCCAGTAGTGCCTCGGGCGGTGGCAATCAGCCCCAGCATTTT	.	15	TRBJ1-5	TRBV19	.
CASSPHSNQPQHF	TGTGCCAGCAGTCCGCACAGCAATCAGCCCCAGCATTTT	.	13	TRBJ1-5	TRBV25-1	.
CASRATGANVLTF	TGTGCCAGCAGAGCCACTGGGGCCAACGTCCTGACTTTC	.	13	TRBJ2-6	TRBV9	.
CASSLVGAQARRYF	TGTGCCAGCAGCTTAGTCGGTGCGCAGGCTCGACGGTACTTC	.	14	TRBJ2-7	TRBV7-9	.
CASSGQGARDTQYF	TGCGCCAGCAGTGGACAGGGGGCGCGGGATACGCAGTATTTT	.	14	TRBJ2-3	TRBV10-2	TRBD1
CASSSRQGEGGYTF	TGTGCCAGCTCATCTCGACAGGGGGAAGGGGGCTACACCTTC	.	14	TRBJ1-2	TRBV18	TRBD1
CASSLLYRGTTDTQYF	TGTGCCAGCTCCCTATTGTATCGGGGGACCACAGATACGCAGTATTTT	.	16	TRBJ2-3	TRBV18	.
CASSARTGPNYGYTF	TGTGCCAGCAGCGCTAGGACAGGGCCTAACTATGGCTACACCTTC	.	15	TRBJ1-2	TRBV9	TRBD1
CASNDPGQPQHF	TGTGCCAGCAACGATCCGGGTCAGCCCCAGCATTTT	few	12	TRBJ1-5	TRBV27	.
CASSFVGGETQYF	TGTGCCAGCAGCTTTGTTGGGGGAGAGACCCAGTACTTC	.	13	TRBJ2-5	TRBV7-6	.
CASSQEEGSGANVLTF	TGCGCCAGCAGCCAAGAGGAGGGGTCTGGGGCCAACGTCCTGACTTTC	.	16	TRBJ2-6	TRBV4-3	.